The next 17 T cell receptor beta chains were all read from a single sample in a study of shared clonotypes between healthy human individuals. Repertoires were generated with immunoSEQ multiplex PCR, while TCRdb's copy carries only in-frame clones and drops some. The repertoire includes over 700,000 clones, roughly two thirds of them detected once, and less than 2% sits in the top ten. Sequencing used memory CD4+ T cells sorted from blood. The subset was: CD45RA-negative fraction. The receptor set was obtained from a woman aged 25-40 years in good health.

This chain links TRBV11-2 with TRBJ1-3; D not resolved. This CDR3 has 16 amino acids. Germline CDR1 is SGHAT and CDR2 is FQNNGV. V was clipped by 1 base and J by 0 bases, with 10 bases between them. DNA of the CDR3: TGTGCCAGCAGCTTAGGAACGCCGAGCTCTGGAAACACCATATATTTT. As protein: CASSLGTPSSGNTIYF.

For the CDR3, the DNA is TGTGCCAGCAGTGTCGTAGCCACGAATGAGCAGTTCTTC. Protein sequence: CASSVVATNEQFF. The chain couples TRBV25-1 to TRBJ2-1; no definite D call. V was pared by 4 bases and J by 7 bases, with 11 bases between. The CDR3 is 13 residues long. Germline assignment: CDR1 MGHDK and CDR2 SYGVNS.

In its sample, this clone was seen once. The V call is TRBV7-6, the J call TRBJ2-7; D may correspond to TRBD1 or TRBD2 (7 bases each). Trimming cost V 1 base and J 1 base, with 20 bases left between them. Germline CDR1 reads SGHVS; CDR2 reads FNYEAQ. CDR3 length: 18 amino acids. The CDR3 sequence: CASSLGFRGGGSSYEQYF. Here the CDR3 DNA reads TGTGCCAGCAGCTTAGGCTTCAGGGGGGGCGGGAGTTCCTACGAGCAGTACTTC. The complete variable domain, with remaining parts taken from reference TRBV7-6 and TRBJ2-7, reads GAGVSQSPRYKVTKRGQDVALRCDPISGHVSLYWYRQALGQGPEFLTYFNYEAQQDKSGLPNDRFSAERPEGSISTLTIQRTEQRDSAMYRCASSLGFRGGGSSYEQYFGPGTRLTVT.

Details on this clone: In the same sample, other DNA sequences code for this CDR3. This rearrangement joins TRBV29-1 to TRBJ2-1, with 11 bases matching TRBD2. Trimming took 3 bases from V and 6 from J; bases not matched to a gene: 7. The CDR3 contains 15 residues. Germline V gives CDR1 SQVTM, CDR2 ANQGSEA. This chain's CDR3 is CSVDLTSGSLNEQFF. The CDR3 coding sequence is TGCAGCGTTGACCTCACTAGCGGGAGTCTCAATGAGCAGTTCTTC.

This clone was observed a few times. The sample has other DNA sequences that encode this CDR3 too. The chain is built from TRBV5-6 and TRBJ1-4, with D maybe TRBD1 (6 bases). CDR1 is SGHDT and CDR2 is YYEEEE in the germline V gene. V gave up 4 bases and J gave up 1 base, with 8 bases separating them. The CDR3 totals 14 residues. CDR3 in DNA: TGTGCCAGCAGCCTCAGGGGAACTAATGAAAAACTGTTTTTT. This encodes CASSLRGTNEKLFF.

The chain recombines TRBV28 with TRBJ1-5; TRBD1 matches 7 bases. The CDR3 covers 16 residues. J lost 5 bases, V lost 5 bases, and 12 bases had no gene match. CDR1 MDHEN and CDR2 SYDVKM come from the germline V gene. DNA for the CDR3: TGTGCCAGCAGTCAGGGGGGGACAGTCAACTATCAGCCCCAGCATTTT. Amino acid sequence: CASSQGGTVNYQPQHF.

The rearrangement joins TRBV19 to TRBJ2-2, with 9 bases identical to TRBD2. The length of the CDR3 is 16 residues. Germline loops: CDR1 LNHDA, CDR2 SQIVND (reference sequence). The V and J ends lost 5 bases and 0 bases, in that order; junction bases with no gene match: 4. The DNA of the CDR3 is TGTGCCAGTAGTCCGTGGACTAGCGCGAACACCGGGGAGCTGTTTTTT. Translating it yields CASSPWTSANTGELFF.

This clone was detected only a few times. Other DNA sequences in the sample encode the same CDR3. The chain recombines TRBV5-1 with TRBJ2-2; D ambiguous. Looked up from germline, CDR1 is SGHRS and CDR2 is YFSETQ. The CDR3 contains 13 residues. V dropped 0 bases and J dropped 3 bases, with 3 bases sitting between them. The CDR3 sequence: CASSLGHTGELFF. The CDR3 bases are TGCGCCAGCAGCTTGGGTCACACCGGGGAGCTGTTTTTT.

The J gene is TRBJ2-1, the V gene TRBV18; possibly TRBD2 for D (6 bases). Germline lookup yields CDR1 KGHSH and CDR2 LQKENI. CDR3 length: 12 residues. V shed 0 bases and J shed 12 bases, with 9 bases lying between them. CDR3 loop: CASSPPGLRQFF. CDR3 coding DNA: TGTGCCAGCTCACCACCGGGACTTCGGCAGTTCTTC.

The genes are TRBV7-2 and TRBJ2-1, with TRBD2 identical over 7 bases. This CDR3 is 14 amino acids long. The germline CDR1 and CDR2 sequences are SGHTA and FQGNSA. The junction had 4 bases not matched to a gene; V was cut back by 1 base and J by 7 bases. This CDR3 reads CASSLGAGSNEQFF. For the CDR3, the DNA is TGTGCCAGCAGCTTAGGAGCGGGGTCAAATGAGCAGTTCTTC.

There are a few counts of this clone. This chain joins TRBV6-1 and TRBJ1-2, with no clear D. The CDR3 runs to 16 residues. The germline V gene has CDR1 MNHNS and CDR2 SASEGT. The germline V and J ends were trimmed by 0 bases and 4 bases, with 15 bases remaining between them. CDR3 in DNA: TGTGCCAGCAGTGAAGCAAGGCAGCACCCACTCTATGGCTACACCTTC. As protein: CASSEARQHPLYGYTF.

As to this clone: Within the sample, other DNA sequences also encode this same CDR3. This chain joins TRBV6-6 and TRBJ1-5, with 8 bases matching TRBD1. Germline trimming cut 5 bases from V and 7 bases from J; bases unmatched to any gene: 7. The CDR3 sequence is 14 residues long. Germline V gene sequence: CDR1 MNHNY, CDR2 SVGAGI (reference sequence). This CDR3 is CASSPLTGGQPQHF. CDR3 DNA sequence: TGTGCCAGCAGTCCCCTCACAGGGGGACAGCCCCAGCATTTT.

The CDR3 bases are TGTGCCAGCAGCTTTCAAAGTCACACTTACTCTGGGGCCAACGTCCTGACTTTC. Its translation: CASSFQSHTYSGANVLTF. The rearrangement links TRBV7-9 to TRBJ2-6; D is unclear. Germline V lookup: CDR1 SEHNR, CDR2 FQNEAQ (reference sequence). CDR3 length equals 18 residues. Trimming pared 3 bases from V and 0 bases from J, leaving 15 bases between.

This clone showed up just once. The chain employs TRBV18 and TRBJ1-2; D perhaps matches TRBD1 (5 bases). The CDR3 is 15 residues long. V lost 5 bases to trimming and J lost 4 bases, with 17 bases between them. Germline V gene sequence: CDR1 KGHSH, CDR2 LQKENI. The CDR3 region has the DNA TGTGCCAGCTCAAAAGGGGCCGAAGAAGGCTATGGCTACACCTTC. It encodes CASSKGAEEGYGYTF.

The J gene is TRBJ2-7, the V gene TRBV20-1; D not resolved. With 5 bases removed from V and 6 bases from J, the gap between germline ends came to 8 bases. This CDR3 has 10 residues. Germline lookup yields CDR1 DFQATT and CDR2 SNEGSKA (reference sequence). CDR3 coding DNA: TGCAGTGCTGCCGACACCGAGCAGTACTTC. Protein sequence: CSAADTEQYF.

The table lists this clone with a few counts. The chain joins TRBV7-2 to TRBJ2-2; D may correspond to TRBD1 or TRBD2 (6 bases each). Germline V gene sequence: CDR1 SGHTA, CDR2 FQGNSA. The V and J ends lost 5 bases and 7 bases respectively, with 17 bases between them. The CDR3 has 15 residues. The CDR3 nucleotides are TGTGCCAGCAGCCCCTCTAGTGGAGGGGGCGGGGAGCTGTTTTTT. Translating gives CASSPSSGGGGELFF. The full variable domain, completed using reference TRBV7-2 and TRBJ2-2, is GAGVSQSPSNKVTEKGKDVELRCDPISGHTALYWYRQSLGQGLEFLIYFQGNSAPDKSGLPSDRFSAERTGGSVSTLTIQRTQQEDSAVYLCASSPSSGGGGELFFGEGSRLTVL.

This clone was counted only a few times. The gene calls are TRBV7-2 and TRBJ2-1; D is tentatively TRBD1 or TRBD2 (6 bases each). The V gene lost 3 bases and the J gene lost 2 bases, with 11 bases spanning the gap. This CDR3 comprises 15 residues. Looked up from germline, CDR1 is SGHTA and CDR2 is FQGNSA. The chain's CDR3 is CASSFDRGPYNEQFF. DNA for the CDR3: TGTGCCAGCAGCTTTGACCGGGGGCCCTACAATGAGCAGTTCTTC.